This T cell receptor beta chain was identified during a study of T cells after yellow fever vaccination. Study findings and constraints: At 95% to 96% for CD4 and 70% to 90% for CD8, most primary-vaccination clones showed up again after the booster.

A few counts support this clonotype. The antigen is not known. TCRdb redid the calling of the 5' RACE reads with MiXCR, one entry per CDR3 protein. The top ten hold less than 3.5% of the sample, which has about 170,000 distinct CDR3 sequences, approximately 6% seen once. Losses at the gene ends were 4 bases for V and 9 bases for J; bases not matched to a gene: 11. CDR1 is SGHTA, CDR2 FQGNSA, per germline. The CDR3 extends over 14 amino acids. V and J are TRBV7-2 and TRBJ2-7, with 8 positions matching TRBD2. The specimen comprised CD4+ T cells sorted from PBMCs, sampled on the day of the first yellow fever vaccination. The TCR originated in a man between 18 and 29 years old who received the YFV17D yellow fever vaccine. The CDR3 nucleotides are TGTGCCAGCAGCTCCCTGGGCGGGGGGTTAGGGCAGTACTTC. Translated, it gives CASSSLGGGLGQYF.